This TCR beta chain was recovered during a study of beta chain features in type 1 diabetes. About the study: Patients were similar to healthy donors in age and gender (as well as in cell yields).

Study-level findings and limits: No resolution was reached here on whether HLA type influences TCRB rearrangement.

This clone was seen a few times. Its target is unknown. This CDR3 comprises 12 residues. CDR1 is MNHEY, CDR2 SVGAGI, per germline. V lost 6 bases, J lost 7 bases, and 11 bases lay in between. The whole isolated RNA underwent reverse transcription, so sequencing captured expressed TCRB transcripts. The protocol was immunoSEQ multiplex PCR, while the TCRdb copy is restricted to in-frame clones and leaves out a portion. The data hold 400,000 to 500,000 clones, with roughly 14% observed a single time. The specimen was naive CD4+ T cells from blood. This receptor was obtained from a man aged 25-45 years in good health. The chain recombines TRBV6-5 with TRBJ2-3; no definite D call. Here the CDR3 DNA reads TGTGCCAGCAGGACTCCGGTAAATACGCAGTATTTT. Translated, it gives CASRTPVNTQYF.